This TCR beta chain stems from a study of shared clonotypes between healthy human individuals (dated by TCRdb to 2018 to 2020). For context, the study as a whole: The cohort included three men and a couple of women between 18 and 49 years of age. To estimate repertoire size and how much clonotypes are shared between individuals, the study performed deep sequencing of blood TCR repertoires from about five healthy adults. Between about 0.8 and 9 billion PBMCs per donor were obtained by leukapheresis. To increase sequencing depth and limit assay-specific biases, different laboratories used diverse techniques to prepare libraries and sequence TCR repertoires.

Donors were healthy HIV-negative adults with no recently reported acute infections or vaccinations. Only Caucasian adults living in Nashville, Tennessee, USA were represented among the donors. For unsorted samples, roughly 91 million PBMCs were counted, and genomic DNA was extracted using the QIAamp DNA Blood Mini kit. Blood was obtained by leukapheresis, after which PBMCs were separated by Ficoll-Histopaque density gradient centrifugation and cryopreserved in liquid nitrogen vapor phase. Regarding this clone: Its binding antigen is unknown. Nothing much larger sits one base from this clone, and base qualities are not available.

Using the deep immunoSEQ assay, TCR CDR3 regions were amplified from genomic DNA by multiplex PCR. Genomic DNA extracted from each cell subset was distributed evenly over all wells of several immunoSEQ 96-well plates, and each plate served as one replicate. For unsorted PBMC, 250 to 300 ng of genomic DNA, equivalent to 25,000 to 35,000 T cell genomes, went into each replicate PCR. Ten immunoSEQ deep assay plates were used to sequence unsorted PBMC genomic DNA. Purified libraries were quantified with a Qubit 3.0 fluorometer, sized on a Bioanalyzer 2100, and re-quantified with the KAPA Library Quantification kit. Every immunoSEQ 96-well plate was sequenced on a separate single-read 150-cycle Illumina NextSeq 550 flow cell. Per the authors' processing: The immunoSEQ output contained only junctional sequences without quality scores, so filtering could not match that applied to full-length reads. Sequences were annotated with PyIR, a Python wrapper for IgBLAST v1.9, and V/J genes and CDR3 were assigned using IMGT germline references. Any read was removed if the V/J assignment was weak (E-value above 1e-6), the CDR3 was missing, or the read contained stop codons, out-of-frame junctions, or ambiguous translated residues. V3J clonotypes were defined by identical inferred V gene, J gene, and CDR3 amino acid sequence. To compute the percentage overlap between repertoires, the number of shared unique clonotypes was divided by the size of the smaller repertoire. Three approaches were used to assess repertoire richness: RTK rarefaction, the Chao1 estimator, and Recon v2.1 estimates of unobserved clonotypes. The table comes from immuneACCESS by way of TCRdb, which keeps in-frame sequences with V and J called. Part of the clones is missing from these tables; in studies checked, under half for an unresolved V gene and the rest for unknown reasons. V and J calls and clone size are copied from that table; D and trimming were computed from the DNA. A total of about 530,000 clones appear in this sample, approximately 79% of them only once. The top ten clones comprise under 15% of the sample.

Results and caveats for the whole study, not just this receptor: Pairwise subsampling indicated that sequencing depth was expected to affect the degree of clonotype sharing among donors. Sampling was restricted to blood, and TCR repertoires in tissue are likely to differ from TCR repertoires in blood. Because the study included only a small number of donors, the genetic and exposure-history diversity represented was limited.

For CDR1 and CDR2, the germline V gene (reference sequence) lists LNHDA and SQIVND. The CDR3 contains 15 residues, cysteine and phenylalanine counted. The sequence is cut down to CDR3 DNA, 45 bases in frame from base 1. Between the V and J ends, shortened by 4 bases and 7 bases respectively, the junction contains 19 bases. The sequenced material came from PBMCs. The sequence links TRBV19 to TRBJ2-5; tentative D gene TRBD2, with 5 bases matching. This receptor was taken from a middle-aged woman in good health. Some clones in this sample may be carry-over from other donors' samples. The DNA sequence follows: TGTGCCAGTAGTAGGGTGAGGGCCGTCCCCGGGACCCAGTACTTC. It specifies CASSRVRAVPGTQYF.